The clone carrying this T cell receptor beta chain was recorded only once. These data are taken from a study of shared clonotypes between healthy human individuals. The repertoire was sequenced with immunoSEQ multiplex PCR; TCRdb's copy has only in-frame clones and lacks some. This sample yields about 690,000 clones, of which roughly 91% are seen a single time; more than 30% belongs to the top ten. Trimming left V 3 bases short and J 4 bases short, with 22 bases between. CDR1 is LNHDA and CDR2 is SQIVND in the germline V gene (reference sequence). This CDR3 is built from 18 residues. This clonotype was sampled from a young man in good health. Some clones in this sample may be carry-over from other donors' samples. Sequencing used memory CD8+ T cells from PBMCs. Subset denoted: CD45RO+ cells pooled with CCR7-negative TemRA cells. The V and J genes are TRBV19 and TRBJ1-5; D not certain. CDR3 nucleotide sequence: TGTGCCAGTAGTATTAGGCTGGTTGGGAGATATACTAATCAGCCCCAGCATTTT. It encodes CASSIRLVGRYTNQPQHF.